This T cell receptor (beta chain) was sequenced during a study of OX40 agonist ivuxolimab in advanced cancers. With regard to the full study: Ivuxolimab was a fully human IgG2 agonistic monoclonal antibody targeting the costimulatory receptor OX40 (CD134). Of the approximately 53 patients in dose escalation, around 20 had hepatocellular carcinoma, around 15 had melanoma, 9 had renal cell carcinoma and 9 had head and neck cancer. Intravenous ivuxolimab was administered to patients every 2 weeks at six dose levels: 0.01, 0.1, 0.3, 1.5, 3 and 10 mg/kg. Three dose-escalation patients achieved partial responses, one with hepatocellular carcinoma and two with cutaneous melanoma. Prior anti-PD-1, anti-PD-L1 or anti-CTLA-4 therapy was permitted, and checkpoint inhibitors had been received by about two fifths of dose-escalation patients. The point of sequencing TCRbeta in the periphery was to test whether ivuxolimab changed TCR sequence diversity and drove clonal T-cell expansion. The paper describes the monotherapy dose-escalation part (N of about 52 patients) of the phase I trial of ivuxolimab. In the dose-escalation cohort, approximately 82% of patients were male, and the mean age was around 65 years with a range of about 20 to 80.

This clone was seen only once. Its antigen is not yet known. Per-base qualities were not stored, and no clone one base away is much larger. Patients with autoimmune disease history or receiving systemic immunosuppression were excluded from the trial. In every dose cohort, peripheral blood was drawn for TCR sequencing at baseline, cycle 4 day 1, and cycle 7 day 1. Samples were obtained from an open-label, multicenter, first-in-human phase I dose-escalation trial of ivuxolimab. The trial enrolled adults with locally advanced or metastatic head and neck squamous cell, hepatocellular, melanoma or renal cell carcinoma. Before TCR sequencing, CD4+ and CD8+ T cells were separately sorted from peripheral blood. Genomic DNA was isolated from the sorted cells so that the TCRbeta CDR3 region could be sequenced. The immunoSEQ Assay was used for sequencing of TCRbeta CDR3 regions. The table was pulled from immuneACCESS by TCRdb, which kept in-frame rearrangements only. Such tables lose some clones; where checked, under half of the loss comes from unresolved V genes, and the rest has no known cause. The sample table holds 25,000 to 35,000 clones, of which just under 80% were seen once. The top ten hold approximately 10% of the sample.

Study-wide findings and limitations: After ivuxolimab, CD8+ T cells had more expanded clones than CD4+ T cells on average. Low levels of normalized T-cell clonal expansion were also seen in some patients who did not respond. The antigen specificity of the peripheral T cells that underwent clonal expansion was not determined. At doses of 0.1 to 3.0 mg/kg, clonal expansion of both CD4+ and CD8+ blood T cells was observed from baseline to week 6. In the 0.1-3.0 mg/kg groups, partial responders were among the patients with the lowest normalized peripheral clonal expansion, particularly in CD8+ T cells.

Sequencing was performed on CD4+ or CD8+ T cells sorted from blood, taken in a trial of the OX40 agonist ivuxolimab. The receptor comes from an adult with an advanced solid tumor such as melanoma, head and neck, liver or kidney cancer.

The nucleotide sequence is TGTGCCAGCAGCTTGGTGGAGACCTACGAGCAGTACTTC. It is translated as CASSLVETYEQYF. The rearranged segments are TRBV5-5 and TRBJ2-7; the D gene identity is not certain. V loses 0 bases, J loses 2 bases, and the germline ends lie 6 bases apart. From a lookup of the germline V gene (reference sequence), CDR1 and CDR2 are SGHKS and YYEKEE. Its CDR3 holds 13 amino acids, cysteine through phenylalanine. Only the CDR3 region is kept as DNA, spanning 39 bases read in frame from base 1.